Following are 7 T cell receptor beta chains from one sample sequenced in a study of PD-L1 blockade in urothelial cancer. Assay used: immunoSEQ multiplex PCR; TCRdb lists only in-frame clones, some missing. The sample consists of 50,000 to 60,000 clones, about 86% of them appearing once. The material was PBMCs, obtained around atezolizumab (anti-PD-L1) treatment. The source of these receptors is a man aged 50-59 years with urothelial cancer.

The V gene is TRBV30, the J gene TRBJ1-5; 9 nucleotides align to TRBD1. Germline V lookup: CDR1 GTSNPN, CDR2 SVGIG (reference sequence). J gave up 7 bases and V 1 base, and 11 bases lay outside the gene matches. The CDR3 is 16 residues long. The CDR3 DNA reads TGTGCCTGGAGTGAGGGGACAGGGATTTTAGGCCAGCCCCAGCATTTT. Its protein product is CAWSEGTGILGQPQHF.

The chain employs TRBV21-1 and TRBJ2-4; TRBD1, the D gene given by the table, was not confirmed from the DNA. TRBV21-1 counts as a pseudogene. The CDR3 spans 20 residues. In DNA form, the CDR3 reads TGTGCCAGCAGCTCCCACCCGCGGCACAGGGGGCGAAAAGCCAAAAACATTCAGTACTTC. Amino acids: CASSSHPRHRGRKAKNIQYF.

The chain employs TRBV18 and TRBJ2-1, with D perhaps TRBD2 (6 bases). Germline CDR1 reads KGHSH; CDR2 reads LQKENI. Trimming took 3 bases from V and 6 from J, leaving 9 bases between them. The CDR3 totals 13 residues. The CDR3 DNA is TGTGCCAGCTCACCGGGGAGGATCAATGAGCAGTTCTTC. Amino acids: CASSPGRINEQFF. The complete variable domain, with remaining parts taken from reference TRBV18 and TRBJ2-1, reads NAGVMQNPRHLVRRRGQEARLRCSPMKGHSHVYWYRQLPEEGLKFMVYLQKENIIDESGMPKERFSAEFPKEGPSILRIQQVVRGDSAAYFCASSPGRINEQFFGPGTRLTVL.

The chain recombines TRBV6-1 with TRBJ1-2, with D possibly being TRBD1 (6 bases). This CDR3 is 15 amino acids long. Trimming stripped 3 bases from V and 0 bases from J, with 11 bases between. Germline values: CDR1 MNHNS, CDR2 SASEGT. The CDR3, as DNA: TGTGCCAGCAGTGATCCAGGGACAACTAACTATGGCTACACCTTC. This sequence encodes CASSDPGTTNYGYTF.

CDR3 loop: CASSLARDRGAEGDEAFF. The CDR3 DNA reads as TGCGCCAGCAGCTTGGCCAGGGACCGCGGTGCAGAGGGGGATGAAGCTTTCTTT. The chain links TRBV5-1 to TRBJ1-1; D may be TRBD1 (6 bases). The V and J ends lost 0 bases and 7 bases respectively, with 25 bases between them. Germline-derived CDR1 and CDR2 are SGHRS and YFSETQ. This CDR3 is built from 18 residues.

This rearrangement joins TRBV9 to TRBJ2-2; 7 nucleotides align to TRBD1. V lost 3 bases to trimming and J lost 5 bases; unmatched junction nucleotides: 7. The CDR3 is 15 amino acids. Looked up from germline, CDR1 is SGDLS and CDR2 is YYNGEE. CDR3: CASSARDSWTGELFF. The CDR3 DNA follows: TGTGCCAGCAGCGCCCGGGACAGTTGGACCGGGGAGCTGTTTTTT.

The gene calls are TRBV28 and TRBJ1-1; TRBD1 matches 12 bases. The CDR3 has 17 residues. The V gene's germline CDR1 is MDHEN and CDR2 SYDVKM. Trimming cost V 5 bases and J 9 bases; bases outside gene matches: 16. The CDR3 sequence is CASSAPGTGGIKGKAFF. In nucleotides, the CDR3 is TGTGCCAGCAGTGCCCCCGGGACAGGGGGCATCAAAGGTAAAGCTTTCTTT.